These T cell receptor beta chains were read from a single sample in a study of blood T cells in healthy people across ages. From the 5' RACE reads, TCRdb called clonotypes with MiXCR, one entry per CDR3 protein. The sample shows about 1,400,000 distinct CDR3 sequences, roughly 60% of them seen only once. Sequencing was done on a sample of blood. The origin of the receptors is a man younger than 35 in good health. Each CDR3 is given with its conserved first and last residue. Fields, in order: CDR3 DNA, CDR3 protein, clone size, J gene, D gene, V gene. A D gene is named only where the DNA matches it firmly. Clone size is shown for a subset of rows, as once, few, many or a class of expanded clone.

cdr3_nt: TGCAGTGCCGAGCTGGTTGGCTCCTACGAGCAGTACTTC
cdr3_aa: CSAELVGSYEQYF
clone_size: -
j_call: TRBJ2-7
d_call: -
v_call: TRBV20-1

cdr3_nt: TGTGCCAGCAGTTTTTCAGGGGAGGCGGCCTATGGCTACACCTTC
cdr3_aa: CASSFSGEAAYGYTF
clone_size: few
j_call: TRBJ1-2
d_call: -
v_call: TRBV12-3/TRBV12-4

cdr3_nt: TGTGCCAGCAGTATCGGACAGATCTATCAGCCCCAGCATTTT
cdr3_aa: CASSIGQIYQPQHF
clone_size: -
j_call: TRBJ1-5
d_call: -
v_call: TRBV12-3/TRBV12-4

cdr3_nt: TGTGCCAGCAACAGCGGCTCCTACAATGAGCAGTTCTTC
cdr3_aa: CASNSGSYNEQFF
clone_size: few
j_call: TRBJ2-1
d_call: -
v_call: TRBV25-1

cdr3_nt: TGTGCCAGCAGCTTCGGACAGGGAGAGACCCAGTACTTC
cdr3_aa: CASSFGQGETQYF
clone_size: many
j_call: TRBJ2-5
d_call: TRBD1
v_call: TRBV7-9

cdr3_nt: TGCAGTGCTACTGGACTAGCGGGATTCAATGAGCAGTTCTTC
cdr3_aa: CSATGLAGFNEQFF
clone_size: -
j_call: TRBJ2-1
d_call: TRBD2
v_call: TRBV20-1

cdr3_nt: TGTGCCAGCAGCCGGAGAGCAGGCAATCAGCCCCAGCATTTT
cdr3_aa: CASSRRAGNQPQHF
clone_size: -
j_call: TRBJ1-5
d_call: -
v_call: TRBV7-2

cdr3_nt: TGCGCCAGCAGCTTGGAGGGGGACACCGGGGAGCTGTTTTTT
cdr3_aa: CASSLEGDTGELFF
clone_size: few
j_call: TRBJ2-2
d_call: -
v_call: TRBV5-1

cdr3_nt: TGTGCCAGCAGGGAGGGAGCTTATGGCTACACCTTC
cdr3_aa: CASREGAYGYTF
clone_size: -
j_call: TRBJ1-2
d_call: -
v_call: TRBV11-2

cdr3_nt: TGTGCCAGCAGGGTTGGGGGCTATGGCTACACCTTC
cdr3_aa: CASRVGGYGYTF
clone_size: once
j_call: TRBJ1-2
d_call: -
v_call: TRBV28

cdr3_nt: TGTGCCAGCGGTTCCGAAGGTAGCGGGGGGCTGCACGAGCAGTTCTTC
cdr3_aa: CASGSEGSGGLHEQFF
clone_size: -
j_call: TRBJ2-1
d_call: TRBD2
v_call: TRBV12-3/TRBV12-4

cdr3_nt: TGTGCCAGCAGCTTAGTACCGACTAGCGGGAGATCCTACGAGCAGTACTTC
cdr3_aa: CASSLVPTSGRSYEQYF
clone_size: -
j_call: TRBJ2-7
d_call: TRBD2
v_call: TRBV13

cdr3_nt: TGCGCCAGCAGCTTGGGGGTCCGGGGACAGGGGTTCTACGAGCAGTACTTC
cdr3_aa: CASSLGVRGQGFYEQYF
clone_size: few
j_call: TRBJ2-7
d_call: TRBD1
v_call: TRBV5-1

cdr3_nt: TGTGCCAGCAGTGAAATCGGGGGCTCGCAGTATTTT
cdr3_aa: CASSEIGGSQYF
clone_size: -
j_call: TRBJ2-3
d_call: -
v_call: TRBV6-1

cdr3_nt: TGTGCCAGCAGCTTGGGATGGGGTGTCACTGAAGCTTTCTTT
cdr3_aa: CASSLGWGVTEAFF
clone_size: -
j_call: TRBJ1-1
d_call: -
v_call: TRBV5-8

cdr3_nt: TGTGCCACCAGCAGACCCTTGACTAGCGGGGGGCTCCCCAACACAGATACGCAGTATTTT
cdr3_aa: CATSRPLTSGGLPNTDTQYF
clone_size: -
j_call: TRBJ2-3
d_call: TRBD2
v_call: TRBV15

cdr3_nt: TGTGCCAGCAGTGGTAGGTCAGCCAGATCTAACTATGGCTACACCTTC
cdr3_aa: CASSGRSARSNYGYTF
clone_size: once
j_call: TRBJ1-2
d_call: -
v_call: TRBV25-1

cdr3_nt: TGTGCCAGCAGCCAAGCCGTCCTCGGGACTAGCGGGACCTTCAGGGGGTACAATGAGCAGTTCTTC
cdr3_aa: CASSQAVLGTSGTFRGYNEQFF
clone_size: few
j_call: TRBJ2-1
d_call: TRBD2
v_call: TRBV3-1

cdr3_nt: TGTGCCAGCAGACGCGATGCGGGGCTCACTGAAGCTTTCTTT
cdr3_aa: CASRRDAGLTEAFF
clone_size: -
j_call: TRBJ1-1
d_call: -
v_call: TRBV6-2/TRBV6-3

cdr3_nt: TGCAGTGCTAGGGGCCACCAAGAGACCCAGTACTTC
cdr3_aa: CSARGHQETQYF
clone_size: -
j_call: TRBJ2-5
d_call: -
v_call: TRBV20-1

cdr3_nt: TGCAGTGCTAGGATGTGGGCGGAGTCAGCCTACGAGCAGTACTTC
cdr3_aa: CSARMWAESAYEQYF
clone_size: -
j_call: TRBJ2-7
d_call: -
v_call: TRBV20-1

cdr3_nt: TGTGCCAGCAGCCAAGATTGGGAGGAGGGAATCTACACCTTC
cdr3_aa: CASSQDWEEGIYTF
clone_size: -
j_call: TRBJ1-2
d_call: -
v_call: TRBV4-2

cdr3_nt: TGTGCCAGCAGTGAATTTACCCGGGCGCAAGAGACCCAGTACTTC
cdr3_aa: CASSEFTRAQETQYF
clone_size: -
j_call: TRBJ2-5
d_call: -
v_call: TRBV25-1

cdr3_nt: TGCGCCAGCAGCCTACAAGCTCAGGGATACGAGCAGTACTTC
cdr3_aa: CASSLQAQGYEQYF
clone_size: -
j_call: TRBJ2-7
d_call: -
v_call: TRBV4-1

cdr3_nt: TGTGCCAGCAGCCAATATCCGGGACTTCCCTACACCTTC
cdr3_aa: CASSQYPGLPYTF
clone_size: -
j_call: TRBJ1-2
d_call: -
v_call: TRBV3-1

cdr3_nt: TGCGCCAGCAGCCAAGGGGGAGTAACGAACTACGAGCAGTACTTC
cdr3_aa: CASSQGGVTNYEQYF
clone_size: -
j_call: TRBJ2-7
d_call: -
v_call: TRBV4-1

cdr3_nt: TGCAGTGCTAGAGAGCCGGGACAGGGGAGACAGCCCCAGCATTTT
cdr3_aa: CSAREPGQGRQPQHF
clone_size: few
j_call: TRBJ1-5
d_call: TRBD1
v_call: TRBV20-1

cdr3_nt: TGCGCCAGCAGCTTGGATACAGGGTTCTCGGGGGATACGCAGTATTTT
cdr3_aa: CASSLDTGFSGDTQYF
clone_size: few
j_call: TRBJ2-3
d_call: -
v_call: TRBV5-1